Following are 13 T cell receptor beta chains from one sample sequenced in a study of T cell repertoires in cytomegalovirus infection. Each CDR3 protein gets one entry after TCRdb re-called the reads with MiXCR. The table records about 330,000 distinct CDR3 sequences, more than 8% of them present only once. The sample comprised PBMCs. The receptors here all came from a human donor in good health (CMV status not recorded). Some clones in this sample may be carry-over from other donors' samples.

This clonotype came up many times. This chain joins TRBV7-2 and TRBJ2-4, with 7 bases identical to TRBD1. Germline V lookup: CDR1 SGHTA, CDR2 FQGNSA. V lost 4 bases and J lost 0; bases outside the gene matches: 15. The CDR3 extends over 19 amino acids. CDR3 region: CASSSFFSGQSQAKNIQYF. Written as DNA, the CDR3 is TGTGCCAGCAGCTCTTTTTTTTCGGGACAGAGCCAAGCCAAAAACATTCAGTACTTC.

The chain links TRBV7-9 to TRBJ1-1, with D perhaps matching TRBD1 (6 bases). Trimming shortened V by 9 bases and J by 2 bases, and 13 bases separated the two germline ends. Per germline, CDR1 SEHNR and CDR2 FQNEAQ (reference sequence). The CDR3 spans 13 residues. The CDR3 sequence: CASEGGANTEAFF. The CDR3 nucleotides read TGTGCCAGTGAGGGGGGCGCAAACACTGAAGCTTTCTTT.

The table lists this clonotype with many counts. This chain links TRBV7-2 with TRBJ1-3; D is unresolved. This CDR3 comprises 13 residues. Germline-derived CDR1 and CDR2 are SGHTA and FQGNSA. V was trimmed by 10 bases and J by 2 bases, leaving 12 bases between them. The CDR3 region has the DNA TGTGCCACCGGACTTCTAGCTGGAAACACCATATATTTT. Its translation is CATGLLAGNTIYF. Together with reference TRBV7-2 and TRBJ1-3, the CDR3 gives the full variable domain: GAGVSQSPSNKVTEKGKDVELRCDPISGHTALYWYRQSLGQGLEFLIYFQGNSAPDKSGLPSDRFSAERTGGSVSTLTIQRTQQEDSAVYLCATGLLAGNTIYFGEGSWLTVV.

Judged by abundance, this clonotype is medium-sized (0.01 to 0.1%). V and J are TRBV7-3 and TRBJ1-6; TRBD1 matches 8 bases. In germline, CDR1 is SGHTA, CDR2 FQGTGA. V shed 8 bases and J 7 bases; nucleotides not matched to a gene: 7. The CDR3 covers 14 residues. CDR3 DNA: TGTGCCAGCGCCCGAACAGGGGGGAATTCACCCCTCCACTTT. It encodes CASARTGGNSPLHF.

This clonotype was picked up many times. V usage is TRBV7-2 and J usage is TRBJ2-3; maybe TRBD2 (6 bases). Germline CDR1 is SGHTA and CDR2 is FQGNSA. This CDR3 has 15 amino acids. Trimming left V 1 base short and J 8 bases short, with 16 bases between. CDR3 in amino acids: CASSLDPTSMATQYF. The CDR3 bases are TGTGCCAGCAGCTTAGATCCCACTAGCATGGCTACGCAGTATTTT.

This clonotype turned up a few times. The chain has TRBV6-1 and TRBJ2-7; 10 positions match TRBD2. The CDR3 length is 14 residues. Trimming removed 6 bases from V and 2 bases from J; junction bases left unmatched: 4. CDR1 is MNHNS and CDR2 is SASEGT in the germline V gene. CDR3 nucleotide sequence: TGTGCCAGCAGGGGGACTAGCGTGACCTACGAGCAGTACTTC. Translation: CASRGTSVTYEQYF.

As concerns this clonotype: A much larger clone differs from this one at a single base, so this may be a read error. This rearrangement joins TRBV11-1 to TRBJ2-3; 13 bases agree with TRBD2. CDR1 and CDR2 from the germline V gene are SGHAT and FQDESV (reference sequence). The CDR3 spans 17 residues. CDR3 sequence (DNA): TGTGCCAGCAGCAAACACCGGACTAGCGGGAGCACAGATACGCAGTGTTTT. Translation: CASSKHRTSGSTDTQCF.

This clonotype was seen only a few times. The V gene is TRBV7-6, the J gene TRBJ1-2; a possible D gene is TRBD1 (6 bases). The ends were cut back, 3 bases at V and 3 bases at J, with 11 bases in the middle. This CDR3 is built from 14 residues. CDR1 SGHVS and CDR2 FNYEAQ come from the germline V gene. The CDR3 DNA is TGTGCCAGCAGCTTTGGACAGCTTTACTATGGCTACACCTTC. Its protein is CASSFGQLYYGYTF.

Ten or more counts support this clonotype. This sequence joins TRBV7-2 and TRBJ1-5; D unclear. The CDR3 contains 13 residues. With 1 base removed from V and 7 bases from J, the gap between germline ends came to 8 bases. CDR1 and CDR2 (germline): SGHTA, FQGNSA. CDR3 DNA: TGTGCCAGCAGCTTAGATGCAGAACAGCCCCAGCATTTT. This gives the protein CASSLDAEQPQHF.

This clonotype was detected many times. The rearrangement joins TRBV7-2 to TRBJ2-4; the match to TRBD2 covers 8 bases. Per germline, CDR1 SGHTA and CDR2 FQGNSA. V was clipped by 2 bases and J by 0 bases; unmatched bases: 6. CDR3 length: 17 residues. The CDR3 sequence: CASSLRRGVPAKNIQYF. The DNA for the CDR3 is TGTGCCAGCAGCTTACGGCGGGGGGTTCCAGCCAAAAACATTCAGTACTTC.

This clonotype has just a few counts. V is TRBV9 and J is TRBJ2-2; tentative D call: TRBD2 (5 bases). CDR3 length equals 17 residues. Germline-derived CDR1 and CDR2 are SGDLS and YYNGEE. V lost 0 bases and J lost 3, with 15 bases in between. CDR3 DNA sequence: TGTGCCAGCAGCGTAGGTCTGGGAGTGGGCTACACCGGGGAGCTGTTTTTT. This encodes CASSVGLGVGYTGELFF. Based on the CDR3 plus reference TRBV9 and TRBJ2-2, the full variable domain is DSGVTQTPKHLITATGQRVTLRCSPRSGDLSVYWYQQSLDQGLQFLIQYYNGEERAKGNILERFSAQQFPDLHSELNLSSLELGDSALYFCASSVGLGVGYTGELFFGEGSRLTVL.

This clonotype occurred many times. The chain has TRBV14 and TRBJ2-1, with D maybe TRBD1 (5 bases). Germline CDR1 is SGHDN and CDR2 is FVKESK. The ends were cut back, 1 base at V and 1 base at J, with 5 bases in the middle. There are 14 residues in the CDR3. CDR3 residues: CASSQGQSYNEQFF. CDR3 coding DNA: TGTGCCAGCAGCCAAGGACAGTCCTACAATGAGCAGTTCTTC.

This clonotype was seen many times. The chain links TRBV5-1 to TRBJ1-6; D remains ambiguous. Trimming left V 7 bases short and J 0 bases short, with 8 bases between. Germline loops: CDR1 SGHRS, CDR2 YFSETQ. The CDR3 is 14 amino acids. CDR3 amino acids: CASQSSSYNSPLHF. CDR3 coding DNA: TGCGCCAGCCAATCGAGCTCCTATAATTCACCCCTCCACTTT.